These T cell receptor beta chains were read from a single sample in a study of early T cells in non-severe SARS-CoV-2 infection. TCRdb reanalysed the 5' RACE reads using MiXCR and keeps one entry per CDR3 protein. The sample has tens of thousands of distinct CDR3 sequences, around 9.6% seen once. The sequencing used whole blood, collected at baseline. The receptor source for this set is an adult who was a healthcare worker with PCR-confirmed SARS-CoV-2 infection or an uninfected control (not recorded which). CDR3s include the opening cysteine and the closing phenylalanine or tryptophan. A D gene is named only where the DNA matches it firmly. Expanded clones get a size class; other rows say once, few or many, or leave the size out.

size	V	J	D	DNA	CDR3
many	TRBV2	TRBJ2-3	TRBD1	TGTGCCAGCACAAGGGACAGGCGGTCAGATACGCAGTATTTT	CASTRDRRSDTQYF
many	TRBV7-3	TRBJ2-1	NA	TGTGCCAGCAGCCCTAGCAGGACGGCGGGTAGTGAGCAGTTCTTC	CASSPSRTAGSEQFF
medium-sized	TRBV20-1	TRBJ1-4	NA	TGCAGTGCTAGCGCGGGGGTAGGCGAAAAACTGTTTTTT	CSASAGVGEKLFF
NA	TRBV29-1	TRBJ2-1	NA	TGCAGCGTTGAAGAACAGGGACGGTACAATGAGCAGTTCTTC	CSVEEQGRYNEQFF
once	TRBV6-6	TRBJ1-6	NA	TGTGCCAGCAGAAGCCCCAGGAGCTCCTATAATTCACCCCTCCACTTT	CASRSPRSSYNSPLHF
NA	TRBV24-1	TRBJ2-1	NA	TGTGCCTCCGGGACATCTCACAATGAGCAGTTCTTC	CASGTSHNEQFF
NA	TRBV5-1	TRBJ1-5	NA	TGCGCCAGCAGCCCGGACGGGTATAGCAATCAGCCCCAGCATTTT	CASSPDGYSNQPQHF
many	TRBV14	TRBJ1-2	NA	TGTGCCAGCAGCCAGCCGGGGCCATATGGCTACACCTTC	CASSQPGPYGYTF
few	TRBV18	TRBJ1-1	TRBD1	TGTGCCAGCTCACCACAGGACAGGGGTAGTGTGAACACTGAAGCTTTCTTT	CASSPQDRGSVNTEAFF
NA	TRBV5-1	TRBJ1-4	TRBD1	TGCGCCAGCAGCATCCAGGGCAGGGGGACTAATGAAAAACTGTTTTTT	CASSIQGRGTNEKLFF
few	TRBV3-1	TRBJ2-4	NA	TGTGCCAGCAGCCAAGATTGGGCAGGGAGTAACATTCAGTACTTC	CASSQDWAGSNIQYF
NA	TRBV6-2/TRBV6-3	TRBJ2-7	TRBD2	TGTGCCAGCCTTCTAGCGGGAGCCCCCTACAGCGAGCAGTACTTC	CASLLAGAPYSEQYF
few	TRBV10-3	TRBJ2-4	NA	TGTGCCATCAGTGACACGGCAGGGGAAAACATTCAGTACTTC	CAISDTAGENIQYF
medium-sized	TRBV3-1	TRBJ2-1	NA	TGTGCCAGCAGGGGGCGGAACAATGAGCAGTTCTTC	CASRGRNNEQFF
NA	TRBV19	TRBJ2-2	NA	TGTGCCAGTAGTATACACGGGGACACCGGGGAGCTGTCTTTT	CASSIHGDTGELSF